A selection of T cell receptor beta chains follows, all from one sample in a study of regulatory T cells in long-lasting Graves disease. TCRdb reprocessed the multiplex PCR reads with MiXCR, giving one entry per CDR3 protein. The sample contains 430,000 or so distinct CDR3 sequences, 21% of which appear only once. The input for sequencing was peripheral blood mononuclear cells (PBMCs), taken when the disease was refractory, from a patient treated with antithyroid drugs. These TCRs come from a female donor with Graves disease. Each CDR3 is given with its conserved first and last residue. D genes are given only for firm matches. Clone size is given for some rows only: seen once, a few or many times, or a class if the clone is expanded.

d_gene	v_gene	j_gene	abundance	CDR3aa	CDR3nt
-	TRBV18	TRBJ2-6	many	CASSPISGANVLTF	TGTGCCAGCAGTCCGATCTCTGGGGCCAACGTCCTGACTTTC
-	TRBV28	TRBJ2-7	many	CASRRGADYEQYF	TGTGCCAGCAGGAGGGGGGCGGACTACGAGCAGTACTTC
-	TRBV2	TRBJ1-1	many	CASSVKSNTEAFF	TGTGCCAGCAGTGTCAAGTCGAACACTGAAGCTTTCTTT
-	TRBV18	TRBJ2-2	-	CASSPPGASNTGELFF	TGTGCCAGCTCACCACCGGGGGCGTCGAACACCGGGGAGCTGTTTTTT
-	TRBV4-1	TRBJ1-2	-	CASSHTGREDGYTF	TGCGCCAGCAGCCACACAGGGAGGGAAGACGGCTACACCTTC
-	TRBV20-1	TRBJ2-5	many	CSALTGTLQETQYF	TGCAGTGCCCTTACAGGGACCCTACAGGAGACCCAGTACTTC
-	TRBV2	TRBJ1-1	many	CASSEDRSTEAFF	TGTGCCAGCAGTGAAGACAGGAGCACTGAAGCTTTCTTT
TRBD2	TRBV20-1	TRBJ2-7	-	CSIQTSGRYEQYF	TGCAGTATCCAGACTAGCGGGAGGTATGAGCAGTACTTC
TRBD2	TRBV7-9	TRBJ2-2	once	CASSGGTSGRAHTGELFF	TGTGCCAGCAGCGGAGGGACTAGCGGGAGGGCCCACACCGGGGAGCTGTTTTTT
TRBD1	TRBV6-2/TRBV6-3	TRBJ2-5	-	CASRKTSPLRSQGKAVHEETQYF	TGTGCCAGCAGAAAAACAAGTCCCTTAAGGTCACAGGGGAAAGCTGTCCATGAGGAGACCCAGTACTTC
TRBD2	TRBV7-9	TRBJ2-7	few	CASSRLADAYEQYF	TGTGCCAGCAGTAGACTAGCGGACGCCTACGAGCAGTACTTC
TRBD1	TRBV25-1	TRBJ2-7	few	CARGTGGYEQYF	TGTGCCAGAGGGACAGGGGGGTACGAGCAGTACTTC
-	TRBV2	TRBJ1-6	many	CASKPTGSNSPLHF	TGTGCCAGCAAACCCACAGGGTCGAATTCACCCCTCCACTTT
-	TRBV6-1	TRBJ2-7	-	CASRCRRSSYEQYF	TGTGCCAGCAGATGTAGACGGAGCTCCTACGAGCAGTACTTC
-	TRBV7-9	TRBJ2-4	-	CASSLPPLQDLPGKNIQYF	TGTGCCAGCAGCTTACCCCCATTACAGGACCTGCCAGGGAAAAACATTCAGTACTTC
TRBD1	TRBV9	TRBJ2-2	-	CASSASSRQGFTGELFF	TGTGCCAGCAGCGCCAGTTCGAGACAGGGGTTCACCGGGGAGCTGTTTTTT
-	TRBV3-1	TRBJ1-2	-	CASSQATRGGYTF	TGTGCCAGCAGCCAAGCGACCCGAGGAGGCTACACCTTC
TRBD2	TRBV13	TRBJ2-2	-	CASSSRGAGEAGELFF	TGTGCCAGCAGCTCCCGGGGAGCGGGAGAGGCCGGGGAGCTGTTTTTT
-	TRBV28	TRBJ1-2	many	CASSFDPYYGYTF	TGTGCCAGCAGTTTTGACCCATACTATGGCTACACCTTC
TRBD1	TRBV5-1	TRBJ2-3	-	CASSLATGRADTQYF	TGCGCCAGCAGCTTAGCGACAGGGCGGGCAGATACGCAGTATTTT
-	TRBV28	TRBJ1-1	many	CASSQSWGSMNTEAFF	TGTGCCAGCAGTCAGTCGTGGGGTTCGATGAACACTGAAGCTTTCTTT
-	TRBV11-2	TRBJ1-2	many	CASSTGPGEGYTF	TGTGCCAGCAGCACCGGTCCGGGGGAGGGCTACACCTTC
-	TRBV9	TRBJ2-2	-	CASSGRGTPSNTGELFF	TGTGCCAGCAGCGGTCGCGGGACACCATCGAACACCGGGGAGCTGTTTTTT
-	TRBV13	TRBJ2-3	-	CASSGPLLLDTQYF	TGTGCCAGCTCCGGACCCCTGTTGCTAGATACGCAGTATTTT
-	TRBV19	TRBJ2-1	-	CASSLGVGYNEQFF	TGTGCCAGTAGTCTAGGGGTGGGTTACAATGAGCAGTTCTTC
TRBD1	TRBV20-1	TRBJ2-7	few	CSATGASYEQYF	TGCAGTGCCACAGGGGCATCCTACGAGCAGTACTTC
-	TRBV20-1	TRBJ2-5	many	CSAHRQKKYQETQYF	TGCAGTGCCCACCGACAGAAAAAGTACCAAGAGACCCAGTACTTC
-	TRBV6-1	TRBJ1-1	many	CASHSMGRTTNTEAFF	TGTGCCAGTCACTCAATGGGCAGGACAACAAACACTGAAGCTTTCTTT
-	TRBV12-3/TRBV12-4	TRBJ2-1	-	CASSLGVEQFF	TGTGCCAGCAGCTTGGGGGTGGAGCAGTTCTTC
-	TRBV9	TRBJ1-5	-	CASSVGYYNQPQHF	TGTGCCAGCAGCGTAGGATACTACAATCAGCCCCAGCATTTT
-	TRBV24-1	TRBJ2-4	many	CATSDSDSSKNIQYF	TGTGCCACCAGTGATTCTGACAGCTCCAAAAACATTCAGTACTTC
-	TRBV10-3	TRBJ2-7	many	CAISPGREQYF	TGTGCCATCAGCCCGGGAAGGGAGCAGTACTTC
TRBD2	TRBV6-5	TRBJ2-2	many	CASSYSGAAGAGELFF	TGTGCCAGCAGTTACTCAGGAGCAGCGGGAGCCGGGGAGCTGTTTTTT